The 2 T cell receptor beta chains reported below all come from one sample, sequenced in a study of blood T cell repertoires in COVID-19. Repertoires were generated with immunoSEQ multiplex PCR, while TCRdb's copy carries only in-frame clones and drops some. The sample includes tens of thousands of clones, 70% to 90% of them seen just once. Sequencing was performed on peripheral blood. These receptors all come from a man aged 50 or older with active COVID-19.

V is TRBV5-1 and J is TRBJ2-7; TRBD1 aligns across 7 bases. The CDR3 sequence is 13 residues long. In germline, CDR1 is SGHRS, CDR2 YFSETQ. Trimming at V came to 7 bases and at J to 4 bases, leaving 8 bases not matched to a gene. The CDR3 nucleotides are TGCGCCAGCGGGGACAGTTCATCGTACGAGCAGTACTTC. This encodes CASGDSSSYEQYF.

This clone has a single count. The chain carries TRBV5-1 and TRBJ2-1; TRBD2 agrees at 8 bases. Germline loops: CDR1 SGHRS, CDR2 YFSETQ. This CDR3 spans 15 amino acids. J lost 10 bases, V lost 4 bases, and 13 bases had no gene match. Here the CDR3 reads CASSPLREGLGEQFF. The DNA for the CDR3 is TGCGCCAGCAGCCCCCTCCGGGAGGGCCTTGGCGAGCAGTTCTTC.